This T cell receptor (beta chain) emerged from a study of blood T cell repertoires in COVID-19. Across the study: The samples span acute and convalescent COVID-19 from the United States, Italy and Spain. Nucleic acid was either cDNA or gDNA, and it came from T cells, B-cell-depleted T cells, or PBMCs.

This CDR3 region has 14 residues. V lost 1 base and J lost 5; bases outside the gene matches: 5. Original processing methods: Estimates of nucleated cell counts were drawn from the amplification of reference gene primers. Using immunoSEQ multiplex PCR, the repertoire was profiled, and TCRdb retains in-frame clones only, with some absent. V, J and clone size derive from that table, while D and trimming were established from the DNA sequence. This sample has 80,000 or so clones, with 77% found just once. The rearrangement joins TRBV23-1 to TRBJ2-7, with TRBD2 identical over 7 bases. TRBV23-1 is an open reading frame whose function is uncertain. The sample consisted of peripheral blood. This TCR was sampled from a human donor in a cohort sampled during active COVID-19. In nucleotides, the CDR3 is TGCGCCAGCAGTCAATTGGGGGGGTTCCACGAGCAGTACTTC. This gives the protein CASSQLGGFHEQYF.